Below are 11 T cell receptor beta chains sequenced from a single sample in a study of blood T cell repertoires in COVID-19. Here immunoSEQ multiplex PCR was the method, and the copy in TCRdb shows in-frame clones only, minus some. The profile shows some 200,000 clones, roughly 90% of them singletons. The sequencing sample was made of peripheral blood. The receptors here all came from a woman aged 60-75 years with COVID-19, enrolled during active disease.

The rearrangement joins TRBV30 to TRBJ1-3; D might be TRBD1 (6 bases). Germline CDR1 is GTSNPN and CDR2 is SVGIG (reference sequence). The CDR3 consists of 16 residues. V was shortened by 1 base and J by 0 bases, with 13 bases between the two germline ends. CDR3 protein: CAWSEPDRFSGNTIYF. The CDR3 DNA is TGTGCCTGGAGTGAACCGGACAGATTCTCTGGAAACACCATATATTTT.

This chain joins TRBV24-1 and TRBJ2-1; 10 nucleotides agree with TRBD1. J lost 5 bases, V lost 4 bases, and 10 bases had no gene match. The germline V gene encodes CDR1 KGHDR and CDR2 SFDVKD. This CDR3 has 17 residues. This CDR3 reads CATSDTSGTGVNNEQFF. The CDR3 DNA reads as TGTGCCACCAGTGACACCTCCGGGACAGGGGTTAACAATGAGCAGTTCTTC.

The chain links TRBV27 to TRBJ1-1, with TRBD1 identical over 9 bases. The germline V gene has CDR1 MNHEY and CDR2 SMNVEV (reference sequence). J lost 3 bases, V lost 5 bases, and 7 bases had no gene match. The length of the CDR3 is 15 residues. The CDR3 here is CASSPLQGAYTEAFF. CDR3 coding DNA: TGTGCCAGCAGTCCTTTACAGGGGGCGTACACTGAAGCTTTCTTT.

This chain joins TRBV11-3 and TRBJ1-1; D remains ambiguous. Germline V CDR1 and CDR2: SGHNT, YENEEA. The CDR3 spans 15 residues. Trimming removed 1 base at V and 7 bases at J, with 16 bases between. The CDR3 here is CASSLVVPPSGEAFF. DNA of the CDR3: TGTGCCAGCAGCTTAGTTGTACCTCCAAGCGGTGAAGCTTTCTTT.

The chain has TRBV15 and TRBJ1-1, with no clear D. This CDR3 comprises 16 residues. The V and J ends lost 5 bases and 6 bases respectively, with 22 bases between them. Germline CDR1 is LNHNV and CDR2 is YYDKDF (reference sequence). Here the CDR3 reads CATSGLPRAREPEAFF. The DNA for the CDR3 is TGTGCCACCAGCGGACTCCCCCGTGCGAGGGAACCTGAAGCTTTCTTT. Full variable domain (missing parts from reference TRBV15 and TRBJ1-1): DAMVIQNPRYQVTQFGKPVTLSCSQTLNHNVMYWYQQKSSQAPKLLFHYYDKDFNNEADTPDNFQSRRPNTSFCFLDIRSPGLGDTAMYLCATSGLPRAREPEAFFGQGTRLTVV.

This rearrangement joins TRBV2 to TRBJ2-7, with TRBD1 identical over 8 bases. Unmatched junction bases numbered 3, after V lost 3 bases and J lost 2 bases. Germline lookup yields CDR1 SNHLY and CDR2 FYNNEI. The CDR3 contains 14 residues. The CDR3 reads CASSEWGQAYEQYF. The CDR3 DNA follows: TGTGCCAGCAGTGAGTGGGGACAGGCCTACGAGCAGTACTTC. Based on the CDR3 plus reference TRBV2 and TRBJ2-7, the full variable domain is EPEVTQTPSHQVTQMGQEVILRCVPISNHLYFYWYRQILGQKVEFLVSFYNNEISEKSEIFDDQFSVERPDGSNFTLKIRSTKLEDSAMYFCASSEWGQAYEQYFGPGTRLTVT.

This chain joins TRBV10-3 and TRBJ1-2; D is possibly TRBD1 (6 bases). The CDR3 has 13 amino acids. In germline, CDR1 is ENHRY, CDR2 SYGVKD. Trimming removed 4 bases at V and 4 bases at J, with 10 bases between. The CDR3 nucleotides read TGTGCCATCAGTGGGGACACCATCTATGGCTACACCTTC. This sequence encodes CAISGDTIYGYTF.

CDR3 amino acids: CAWSRQGSLKSYEQYF. CDR3 coding DNA: TGTGCCTGGAGCCGACAGGGTTCTCTAAAATCCTACGAGCAGTACTTC. The chain joins TRBV30 to TRBJ2-7; 7 positions match TRBD1. From germline, CDR1 is GTSNPN and CDR2 SVGIG (reference sequence). The V segment lost 3 bases and the J segment 1 base; nucleotides outside the gene matches: 12. CDR3 length equals 16 residues.

V is TRBV9 and J is TRBJ2-7, with 7 nucleotides matching TRBD1. The CDR3 totals 13 residues. CDR1 is SGDLS and CDR2 is YYNGEE in the germline V gene. J lost 6 bases, V lost 0 bases, and 3 bases had no gene match. CDR3 region: CASSVVAGGEQYF. In DNA, the CDR3 is TGTGCCAGCAGCGTAGTTGCAGGGGGCGAGCAGTACTTC. Full variable domain (rest looked up from reference TRBV9 and TRBJ2-7): DSGVTQTPKHLITATGQRVTLRCSPRSGDLSVYWYQQSLDQGLQFLIQYYNGEERAKGNILERFSAQQFPDLHSELNLSSLELGDSALYFCASSVVAGGEQYFGPGTRLTVT.

This clone was detected only once. The V call is TRBV7-8, the J call TRBJ1-1, with TRBD1 as a possible D gene (6 bases). Germline CDR1 is SGHVS and CDR2 is FQNEAQ. The ends were cut back, 5 bases at V and 1 base at J, with 17 bases in the middle. CDR3 length equals 16 residues. The CDR3 sequence: CASSRGGGAKNTEAFF. In DNA form, the CDR3 reads TGTGCCAGCAGCCGAGGGGGGGGCGCAAAGAACACTGAAGCTTTCTTT.

V gene TRBV30 combines with J gene TRBJ2-7, with 11 bases matching TRBD2. Unmatched junction bases numbered 4, after V lost 4 bases and J lost 5 bases. The germline V gene encodes CDR1 GTSNPN and CDR2 SVGIG (reference sequence). The CDR3 has 13 residues. The CDR3 loop reads CAWKLAGAHEQYF. DNA of the CDR3: TGTGCCTGGAAACTAGCGGGAGCACACGAGCAGTACTTC.